This T cell receptor beta chain was documented in a study of long-term antiretroviral therapy in people with HIV. Broader study findings: In the period from the mid-2000s to the late 2010s, blood was collected, possibly under older ART regimens. The study found that diversity rose after ART but stayed below transplant donor controls.

Per the germline V gene, CDR1 is MNHNY and CDR2 is SVGAGI (reference sequence). V lost 6 bases, J lost 2 bases, and 4 bases stayed unmatched. The CDR3 has 14 residues. A remark on this clone: The antigen is undetermined.

Researchers ran immunoSEQ v3.0 at survey level. The protocol was immunoSEQ multiplex PCR, while the TCRdb copy is restricted to in-frame clones and leaves out a portion. The sample carries 9,500 to 15,000 clones, over 80% recorded once. All participants with HIV were treated in the United States. Amounts of roughly 1-11 million cryopreserved PBMC were held in the samples before DNA extraction. The clonotype originates from a man between 45 and 60 years old with HIV. The input for sequencing was unsorted PBMCs, taken about 8 years after starting antiretroviral therapy. The V and J genes are TRBV6-6 and TRBJ1-5; 7 bases align to TRBD1. The CDR3 bases are TGTGCCAGCAGAGGCAGGGGGGGCAATCAGCCCCAGCATTTT. Its protein is CASRGRGGNQPQHF.